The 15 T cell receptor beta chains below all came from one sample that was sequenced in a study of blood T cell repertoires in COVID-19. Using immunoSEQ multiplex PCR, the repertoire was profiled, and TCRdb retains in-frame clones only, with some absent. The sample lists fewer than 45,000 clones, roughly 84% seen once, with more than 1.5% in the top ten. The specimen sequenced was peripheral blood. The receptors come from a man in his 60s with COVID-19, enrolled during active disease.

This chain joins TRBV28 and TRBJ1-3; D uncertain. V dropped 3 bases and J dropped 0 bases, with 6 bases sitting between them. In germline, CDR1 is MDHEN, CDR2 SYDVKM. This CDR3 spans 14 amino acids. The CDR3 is CASSFGVSGNTIYF. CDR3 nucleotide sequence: TGTGCCAGCAGTTTCGGAGTCTCTGGAAACACCATATATTTT.

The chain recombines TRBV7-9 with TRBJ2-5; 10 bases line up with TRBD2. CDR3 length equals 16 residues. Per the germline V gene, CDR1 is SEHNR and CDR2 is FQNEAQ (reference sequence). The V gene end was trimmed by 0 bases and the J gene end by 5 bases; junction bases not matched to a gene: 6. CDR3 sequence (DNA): TGTGCCAGCAGCTTAGCGGCTAGCGGGAGACAGGAGACCCAGTACTTC. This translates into CASSLAASGRQETQYF.

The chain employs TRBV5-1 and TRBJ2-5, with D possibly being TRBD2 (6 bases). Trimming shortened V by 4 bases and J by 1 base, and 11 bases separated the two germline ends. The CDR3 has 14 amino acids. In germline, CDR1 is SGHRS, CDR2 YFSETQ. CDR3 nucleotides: TGCGCCAGCAGCCCCGGCGGGGTCCAAGAGACCCAGTACTTC. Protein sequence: CASSPGGVQETQYF.

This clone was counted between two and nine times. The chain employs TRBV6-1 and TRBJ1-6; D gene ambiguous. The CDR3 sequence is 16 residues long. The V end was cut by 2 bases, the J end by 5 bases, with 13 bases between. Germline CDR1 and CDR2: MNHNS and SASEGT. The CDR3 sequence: CASSEMWAFDNSPLHF. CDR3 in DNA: TGTGCCAGCAGTGAAATGTGGGCCTTCGATAATTCACCCCTCCACTTT.

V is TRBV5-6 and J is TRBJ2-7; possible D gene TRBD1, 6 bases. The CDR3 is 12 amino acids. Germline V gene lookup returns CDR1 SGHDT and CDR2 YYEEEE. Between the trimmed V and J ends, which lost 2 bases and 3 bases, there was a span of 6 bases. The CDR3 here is CASSLGGYEQYF. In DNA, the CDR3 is TGTGCCAGCAGCTTAGGGGGCTACGAGCAGTACTTC.

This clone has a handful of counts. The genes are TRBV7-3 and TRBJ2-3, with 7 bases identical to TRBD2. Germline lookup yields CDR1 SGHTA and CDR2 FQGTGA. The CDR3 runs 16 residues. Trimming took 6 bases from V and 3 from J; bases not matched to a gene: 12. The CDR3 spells CASSPQGAGSTDTQYF. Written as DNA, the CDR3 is TGTGCCAGCAGTCCCCAGGGAGCGGGAAGTACAGATACGCAGTATTTT. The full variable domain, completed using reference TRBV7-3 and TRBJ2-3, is GAGVSQTPSNKVTEKGKYVELRCDPISGHTALYWYRQSLGQGPEFLIYFQGTGAADDSGLPNDRFFAVRPEGSVSTLKIQRTERGDSAVYLCASSPQGAGSTDTQYFGPGTRLTVL.

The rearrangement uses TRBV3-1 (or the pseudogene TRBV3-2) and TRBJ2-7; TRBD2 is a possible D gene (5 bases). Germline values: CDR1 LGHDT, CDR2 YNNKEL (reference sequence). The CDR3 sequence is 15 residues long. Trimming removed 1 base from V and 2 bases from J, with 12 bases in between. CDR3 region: CASSQAQAGAYEQYF. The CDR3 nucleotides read TGTGCCAGCAGCCAAGCCCAGGCCGGGGCCTACGAGCAGTACTTC.

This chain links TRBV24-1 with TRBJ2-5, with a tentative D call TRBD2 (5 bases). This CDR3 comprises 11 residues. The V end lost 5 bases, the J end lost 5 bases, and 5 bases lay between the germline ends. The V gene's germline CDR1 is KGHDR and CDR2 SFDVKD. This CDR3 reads CATSAGETQYF. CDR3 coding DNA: TGTGCCACCAGTGCGGGGGAGACCCAGTACTTC.

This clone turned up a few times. The CDR3 nucleotides read TGCGCCAGCAGCATCGGGACAGCCTATGGCTACACCTTC. This codes for CASSIGTAYGYTF. The chain recombines TRBV5-1 with TRBJ1-2; TRBD1 matches at 7 bases. J was trimmed by 4 bases and V by 4 bases; bases with no gene match: 4. Germline V gene data show CDR1 as SGHRS and CDR2 as YFSETQ. The CDR3 consists of 13 residues.

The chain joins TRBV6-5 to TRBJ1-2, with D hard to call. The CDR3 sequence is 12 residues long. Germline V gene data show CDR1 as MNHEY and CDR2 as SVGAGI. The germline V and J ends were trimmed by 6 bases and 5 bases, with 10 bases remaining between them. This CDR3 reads CASRNSRYGYTF. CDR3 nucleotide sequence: TGTGCCAGCAGAAACTCCCGGTATGGCTACACCTTC.

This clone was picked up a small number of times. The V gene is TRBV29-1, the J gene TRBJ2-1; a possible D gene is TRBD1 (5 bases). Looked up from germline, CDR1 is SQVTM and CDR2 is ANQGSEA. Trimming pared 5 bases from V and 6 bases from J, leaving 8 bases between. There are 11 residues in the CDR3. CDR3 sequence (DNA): TGCAGCGTTAAAGGGGCCAATGAGCAGTTCTTC. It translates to CSVKGANEQFF.

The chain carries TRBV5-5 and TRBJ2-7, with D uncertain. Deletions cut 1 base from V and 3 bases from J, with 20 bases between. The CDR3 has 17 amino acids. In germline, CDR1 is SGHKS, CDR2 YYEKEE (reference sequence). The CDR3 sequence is CASSLQSQSVRHYEQYF. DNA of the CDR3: TGTGCCAGCAGCTTGCAGTCCCAATCGGTCAGGCACTACGAGCAGTACTTC.

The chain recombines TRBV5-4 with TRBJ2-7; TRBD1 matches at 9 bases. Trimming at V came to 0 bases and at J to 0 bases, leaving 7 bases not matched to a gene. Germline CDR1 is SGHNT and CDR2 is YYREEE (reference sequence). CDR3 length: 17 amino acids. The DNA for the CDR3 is TGTGCCAGCAGCTTGGGACCATTGACAGGGGGCTCCTACGAGCAGTACTTC. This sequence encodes CASSLGPLTGGSYEQYF.

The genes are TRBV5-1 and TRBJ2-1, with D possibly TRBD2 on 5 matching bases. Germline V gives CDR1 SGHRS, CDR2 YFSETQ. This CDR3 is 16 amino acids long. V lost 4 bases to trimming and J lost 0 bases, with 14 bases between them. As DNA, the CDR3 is TGCGCCAGCAGCAGTGGCGCGGGCTCCTCCTACAATGAGCAGTTCTTC. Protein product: CASSSGAGSSYNEQFF.

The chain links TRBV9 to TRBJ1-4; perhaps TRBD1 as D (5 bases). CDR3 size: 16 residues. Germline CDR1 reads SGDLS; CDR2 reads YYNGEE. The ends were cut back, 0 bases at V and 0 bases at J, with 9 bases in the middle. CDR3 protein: CASSVDSGATNEKLFF. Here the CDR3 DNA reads TGTGCCAGCAGCGTAGACTCGGGGGCAACTAATGAAAAACTGTTTTTT. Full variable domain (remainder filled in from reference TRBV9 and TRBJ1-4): DSGVTQTPKHLITATGQRVTLRCSPRSGDLSVYWYQQSLDQGLQFLIQYYNGEERAKGNILERFSAQQFPDLHSELNLSSLELGDSALYFCASSVDSGATNEKLFFGSGTQLSVL.